Listed below are T cell receptor beta chains from one sample, sequenced in a study of CD8 T cells in ankylosing spondylitis. TCRdb analysed the 5' RACE reads with MiXCR anew, one entry per CDR3 protein. The top ten clones hold 0.9% to 1.2% of a sample with about 360,000 distinct CDR3 sequences, around 15% of them seen once. The sequencing sample was made of blood, either unsorted or a sorted T cell fraction (not recorded which). The receptors shown here come from a male donor with ankylosing spondylitis or in good health (not recorded which). Each CDR3 is given without its conserved first and last residue. Each record gives: V gene, D gene, J gene, CDR3 protein. D genes are given only for firm matches.

TRBV11-2,-,TRBJ2-3,ASSPSTGLRASRDTQY
TRBV11-2,TRBD1,TRBJ1-2,ASSSGTAGYGYT
TRBV5-1,TRBD2,TRBJ2-7,ASSPRTSAPYEQY
TRBV30,-,TRBJ1-2,AWNNGTTYGYT
TRBV5-5,TRBD2,TRBJ2-7,ASSLGMTGLAANYEQY
TRBV5-5,-,TRBJ1-2,ASSLLPGRNYGYT
TRBV5-1,-,TRBJ2-1,ASSLTDSNPYNEQF
TRBV29-1,-,TRBJ2-2,SVGGFTGELF
TRBV25-1,-,TRBJ1-4,ASSERQSATNEKLF
TRBV2,-,TRBJ2-3,ASSVDGYTDTQY
TRBV6-1,-,TRBJ2-1,ASSEAWLINEQF
TRBV6-1,TRBD2,TRBJ2-3,ASSESGVGTDTQY
TRBV7-7,-,TRBJ2-5,ASSIDPGSAETQY
TRBV12-3/TRBV12-4,-,TRBJ1-1,ASLGSGGGPNTEAF
TRBV7-9,-,TRBJ2-7,ASTTAVPSYEQY
TRBV30,-,TRBJ2-1,AWGGGGPEKYNEQF
TRBV7-9,TRBD1,TRBJ1-2,ASSPGQGDGYT
TRBV14,-,TRBJ2-5,ATSTRDQETQY
TRBV3-1,-,TRBJ2-4,ASSQEIGTLKNIQY
TRBV4-1,-,TRBJ1-3,ASKNPGGRNTIY
TRBV5-1,-,TRBJ2-3,ASRPNPARGLTDTQY
TRBV20-1,-,TRBJ2-3,SARASMGGGTDTQY
TRBV12-3/TRBV12-4,-,TRBJ2-6,ASSLGMGSGANVLT
TRBV29-1,-,TRBJ2-2,SVESIRPGELF
TRBV6-1,TRBD1,TRBJ2-1,ASRPGQGSNEQF
TRBV25-1,TRBD1,TRBJ1-1,ASSVLTGSEAF
TRBV10-3,-,TRBJ1-3,AINPGTAWDTIY
TRBV7-2,-,TRBJ2-2,ASSLGGVAGELF
TRBV19,-,TRBJ2-7,ASSPTGTTAYEQY
TRBV15,TRBD1,TRBJ1-2,ATSRGPGTGVYGYT
TRBV7-2,-,TRBJ2-5,ASSPGNSGLETQY
TRBV14,TRBD1,TRBJ1-5,ASSQEQGRQPQH
TRBV5-1,-,TRBJ2-3,ASSSISGSTDTQY
TRBV14,-,TRBJ2-3,ASNMGARGDTQY
TRBV20-1,-,TRBJ1-4,SAPGTDEKLF
TRBV10-3,TRBD2,TRBJ2-3,AIARTSGREDTQY
TRBV29-1,-,TRBJ2-3,SVERRSTRDTQY
TRBV5-1,-,TRBJ2-1,ASSLELQGNEQF
TRBV4-2,-,TRBJ2-3,ASSQFSNWGGTDTQY
TRBV12-3/TRBV12-4,-,TRBJ1-2,ASSHASGGENYGYT
TRBV7-8,-,TRBJ2-7,ASSLGNRANHEQY
TRBV29-1,-,TRBJ1-2,SVDDAGQGYT
TRBV12-3/TRBV12-4,TRBD2,TRBJ2-7,ASSSLLASGYEQY
TRBV20-1,-,TRBJ2-2,SARELRTGELF
TRBV20-1,TRBD1,TRBJ2-3,SARDQAQGTKGTQY
TRBV4-2,-,TRBJ2-3,ASSQEWAGTTDTQY
TRBV2,-,TRBJ2-3,ASSGQVLGTDTQY
TRBV4-1,-,TRBJ2-3,ASSRLSGADTQY
TRBV29-1,-,TRBJ2-7,SVGRGGRANYRSYEQY
TRBV5-1,TRBD1,TRBJ2-7,ASSPGQGSIYEQY
TRBV5-1,TRBD1,TRBJ2-1,ASSAQPGTDLF
TRBV5-1,-,TRBJ1-1,ASSPTPATEAF
TRBV27,-,TRBJ2-4,ASSLNMDQNIQY
TRBV27,-,TRBJ2-7,ASSLRFPGTASYEQY
TRBV5-1,TRBD1,TRBJ1-1,ASSTHHGQGVTEAF
TRBV5-1,-,TRBJ2-4,ASSPGELSRAKNIQY
TRBV2,-,TRBJ2-3,ASSDRTRSRDTQY
TRBV5-4,-,TRBJ1-3,ASSLSRGRSSGNTIY
TRBV9,TRBD1,TRBJ2-7,ASSPRQGGATYEQY
TRBV20-1,-,TRBJ1-2,SARDPEGVTGGYT